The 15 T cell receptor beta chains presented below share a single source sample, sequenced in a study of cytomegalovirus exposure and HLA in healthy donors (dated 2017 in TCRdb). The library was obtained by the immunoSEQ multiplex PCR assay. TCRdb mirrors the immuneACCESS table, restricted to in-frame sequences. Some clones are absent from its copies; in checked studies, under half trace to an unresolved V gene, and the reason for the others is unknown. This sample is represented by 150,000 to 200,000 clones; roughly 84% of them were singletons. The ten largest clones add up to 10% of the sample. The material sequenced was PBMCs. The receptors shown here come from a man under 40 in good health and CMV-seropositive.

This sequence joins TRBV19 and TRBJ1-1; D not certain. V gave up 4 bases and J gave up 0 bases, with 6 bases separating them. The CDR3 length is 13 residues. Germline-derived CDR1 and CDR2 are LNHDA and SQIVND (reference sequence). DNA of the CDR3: TGTGCCAGTAGTAATACAGTGAACACTGAAGCTTTCTTT. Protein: CASSNTVNTEAFF.

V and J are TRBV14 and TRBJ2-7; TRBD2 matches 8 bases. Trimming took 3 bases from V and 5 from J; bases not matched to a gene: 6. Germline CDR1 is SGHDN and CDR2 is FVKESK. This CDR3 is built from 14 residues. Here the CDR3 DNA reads TGTGCCAGCAGCCAGGGCGGGGGGAGGAACGAGCAGTACTTC. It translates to CASSQGGGRNEQYF.

CDR3: CASSLSPWRGAGAGELFF. The CDR3 DNA reads as TGTGCCAGCAGTTTATCCCCGTGGCGGGGGGCCGGTGCCGGGGAGCTGTTTTTT. The genes are TRBV27 and TRBJ2-2; 8 bases match TRBD2. The CDR3 extends over 18 amino acids. Germline CDR1 is MNHEY and CDR2 is SMNVEV (reference sequence). V lost 0 bases to trimming and J lost 6 bases; unmatched junction nucleotides: 12.

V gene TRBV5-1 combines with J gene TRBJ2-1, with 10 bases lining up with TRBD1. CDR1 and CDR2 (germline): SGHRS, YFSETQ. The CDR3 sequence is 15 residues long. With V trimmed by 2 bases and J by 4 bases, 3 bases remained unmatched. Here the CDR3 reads CASSFRGQGYNEQFF. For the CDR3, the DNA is TGCGCCAGCAGCTTTCGGGGACAGGGGTACAATGAGCAGTTCTTC.

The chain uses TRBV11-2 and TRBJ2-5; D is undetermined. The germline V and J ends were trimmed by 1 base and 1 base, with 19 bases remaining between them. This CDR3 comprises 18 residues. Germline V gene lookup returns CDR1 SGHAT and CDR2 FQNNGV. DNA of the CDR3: TGTGCCAGCAGCTTAGTTGGCCCGGCAGGCGAGATCCAAGAGACCCAGTACTTC. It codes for CASSLVGPAGEIQETQYF. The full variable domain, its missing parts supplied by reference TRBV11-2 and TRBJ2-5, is EAGVAQSPRYKIIEKRQSVAFWCNPISGHATLYWYQQILGQGPKLLIQFQNNGVVDDSQLPKDRFSAERLKGVDSTLKIQPAKLEDSAVYLCASSLVGPAGEIQETQYFGPGTRLLVL.

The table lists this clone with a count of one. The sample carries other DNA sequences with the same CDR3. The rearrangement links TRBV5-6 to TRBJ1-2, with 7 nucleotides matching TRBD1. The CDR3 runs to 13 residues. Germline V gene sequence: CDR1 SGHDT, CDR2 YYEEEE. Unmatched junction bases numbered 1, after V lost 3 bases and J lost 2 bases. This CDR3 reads CASSSTGNYGYTF. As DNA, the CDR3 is TGTGCCAGCAGCTCGACAGGGAACTATGGCTACACCTTC. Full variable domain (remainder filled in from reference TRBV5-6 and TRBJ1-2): DAGVTQSPTHLIKTRGQQVTLRCSPKSGHDTVSWYQQALGQGPQFIFQYYEEEERQRGNFPDRFSGHQFPNYSSELNVNALLLGDSALYLCASSSTGNYGYTFGSGTRLTVV.

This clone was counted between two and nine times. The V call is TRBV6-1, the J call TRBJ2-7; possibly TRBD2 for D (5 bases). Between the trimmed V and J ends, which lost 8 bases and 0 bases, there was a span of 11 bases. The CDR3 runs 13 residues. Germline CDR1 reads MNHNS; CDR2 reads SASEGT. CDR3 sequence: CASRRVSSYEQYF. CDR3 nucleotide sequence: TGTGCCAGCCGGCGGGTGAGCTCCTACGAGCAGTACTTC.

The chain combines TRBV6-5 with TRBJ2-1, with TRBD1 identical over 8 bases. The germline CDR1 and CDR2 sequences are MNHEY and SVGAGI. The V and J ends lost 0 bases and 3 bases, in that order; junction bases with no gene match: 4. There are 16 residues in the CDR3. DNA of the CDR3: TGTGCCAGCAGTTACTCAGGACAGGGATTCTACAATGAGCAGTTCTTC. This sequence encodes CASSYSGQGFYNEQFF.

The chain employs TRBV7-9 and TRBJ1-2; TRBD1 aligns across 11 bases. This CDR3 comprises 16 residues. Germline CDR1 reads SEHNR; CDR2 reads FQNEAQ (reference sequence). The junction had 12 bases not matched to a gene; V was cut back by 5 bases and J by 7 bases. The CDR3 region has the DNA TGTGCCAGCAGCCCAAGGCTCGGACAGGGGGCGGGTGGCTACACCTTC. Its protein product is CASSPRLGQGAGGYTF.

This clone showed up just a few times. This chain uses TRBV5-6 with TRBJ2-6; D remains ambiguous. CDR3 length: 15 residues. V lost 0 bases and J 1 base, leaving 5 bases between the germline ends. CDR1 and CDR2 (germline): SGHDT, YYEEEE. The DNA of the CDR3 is TGTGCCAGCAGCTTGGGCAGGTCTGGGGCCAACGTCCTGACTTTC. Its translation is CASSLGRSGANVLTF. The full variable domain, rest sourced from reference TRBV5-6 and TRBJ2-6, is DAGVTQSPTHLIKTRGQQVTLRCSPKSGHDTVSWYQQALGQGPQFIFQYYEEEERQRGNFPDRFSGHQFPNYSSELNVNALLLGDSALYLCASSLGRSGANVLTFGAGSRLTVL.

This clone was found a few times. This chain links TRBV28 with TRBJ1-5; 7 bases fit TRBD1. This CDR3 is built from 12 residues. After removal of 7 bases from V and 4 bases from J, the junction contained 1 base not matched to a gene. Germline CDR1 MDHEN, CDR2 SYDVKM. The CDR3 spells CASTTGNQPQHF. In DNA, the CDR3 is TGTGCCAGCACGACAGGGAATCAGCCCCAGCATTTT.

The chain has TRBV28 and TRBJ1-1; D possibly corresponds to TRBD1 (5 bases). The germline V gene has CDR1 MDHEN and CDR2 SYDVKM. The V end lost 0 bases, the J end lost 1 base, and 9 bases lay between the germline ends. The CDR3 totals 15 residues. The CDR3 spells CASSLWRDWNTEAFF. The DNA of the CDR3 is TGTGCCAGCAGTTTATGGAGGGACTGGAACACTGAAGCTTTCTTT.

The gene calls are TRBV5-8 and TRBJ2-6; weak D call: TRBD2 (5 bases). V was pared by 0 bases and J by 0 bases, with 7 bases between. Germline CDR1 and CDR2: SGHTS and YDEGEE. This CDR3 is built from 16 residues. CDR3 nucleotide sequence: TGTGCCAGCAGCTTGGATCGGGGCTCTGGGGCCAACGTCCTGACTTTC. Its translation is CASSLDRGSGANVLTF.

The CDR3 here is CASSVWRGGGDTQYF. Here the CDR3 DNA reads TGTGCCAGCAGCGTGTGGCGGGGGGGTGGAGATACGCAGTATTTT. J is TRBJ2-3 and V is TRBV9, with TRBD2 matching over 9 bases. The CDR3 length is 15 residues. V shed 2 bases and J 5 bases; nucleotides not matched to a gene: 6. CDR1 and CDR2 from the germline V gene are SGDLS and YYNGEE. Drawing the rest from reference TRBV9 and TRBJ2-3, the complete variable domain is DSGVTQTPKHLITATGQRVTLRCSPRSGDLSVYWYQQSLDQGLQFLIQYYNGEERAKGNILERFSAQQFPDLHSELNLSSLELGDSALYFCASSVWRGGGDTQYFGPGTRLTVL.

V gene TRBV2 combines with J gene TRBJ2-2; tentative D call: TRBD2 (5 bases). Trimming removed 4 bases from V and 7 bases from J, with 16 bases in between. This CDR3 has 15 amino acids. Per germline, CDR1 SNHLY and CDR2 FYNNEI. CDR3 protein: CASSVRASEVGELFF. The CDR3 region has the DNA TGTGCCAGCAGTGTAAGGGCGTCGGAGGTCGGGGAGCTGTTTTTT.